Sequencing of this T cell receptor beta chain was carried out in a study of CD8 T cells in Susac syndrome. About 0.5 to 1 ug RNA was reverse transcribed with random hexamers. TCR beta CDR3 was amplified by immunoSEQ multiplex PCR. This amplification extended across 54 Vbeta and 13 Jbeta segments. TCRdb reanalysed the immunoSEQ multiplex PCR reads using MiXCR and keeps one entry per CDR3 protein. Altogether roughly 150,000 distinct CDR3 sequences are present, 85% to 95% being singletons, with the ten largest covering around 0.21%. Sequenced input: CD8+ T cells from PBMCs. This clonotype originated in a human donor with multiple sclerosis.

The CDR3 loop reads CASSSKIGGEQYF. CDR3 nucleotides: TGTGCCAGCAGCTCTAAGATAGGAGGCGAGCAGTACTTC. The J gene is TRBJ2-7, the V gene TRBV27; perhaps TRBD2 as D (5 bases). V shed 6 bases and J shed 6 bases, with 15 bases lying between them. From germline, CDR1 is MNHEY and CDR2 SMNVEV (reference sequence). The CDR3 totals 13 residues.